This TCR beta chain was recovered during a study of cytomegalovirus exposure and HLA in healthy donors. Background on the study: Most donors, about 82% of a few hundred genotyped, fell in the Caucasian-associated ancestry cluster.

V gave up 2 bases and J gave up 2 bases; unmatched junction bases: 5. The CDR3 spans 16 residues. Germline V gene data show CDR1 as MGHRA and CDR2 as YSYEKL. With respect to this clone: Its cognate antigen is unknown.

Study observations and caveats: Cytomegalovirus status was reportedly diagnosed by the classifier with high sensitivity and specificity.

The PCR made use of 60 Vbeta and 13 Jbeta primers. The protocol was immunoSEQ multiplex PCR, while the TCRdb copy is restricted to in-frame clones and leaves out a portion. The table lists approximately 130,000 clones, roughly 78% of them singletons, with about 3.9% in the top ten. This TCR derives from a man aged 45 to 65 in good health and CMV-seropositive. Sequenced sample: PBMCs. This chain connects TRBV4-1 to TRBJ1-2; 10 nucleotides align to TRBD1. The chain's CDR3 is CASSQPAGQGNYGYTF. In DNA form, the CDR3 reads TGCGCCAGCAGCCAACCTGCGGGACAGGGGAACTATGGCTACACCTTC.